Below, one TCR beta chain is given with its context. V dropped 3 bases and J dropped 13 bases, with 23 bases sitting between them. This CDR3 has 15 amino acids. A sample-barcoded 5' primer and a J-beta primer mix were used in a second PCR of roughly 6 to 11 cycles. TCRdb re-called the 5' RACE reads with MiXCR, one entry per CDR3 protein. The sample gives 1,800,000 or so distinct CDR3 sequences, about two fifths of which show up once; about 21% is in the top ten. The record originates from a study of blood T cells in healthy people across ages. Samples had at least 6.5 million PBMCs isolated from them.

This clonotype was sampled from a human donor in good health. The chain links TRBV12-3 or TRBV12-4 to TRBJ2-3; TRBD2 might be the D (5 bases). The sample consisted of blood. CDR3 nucleotides: TGTGCCAGCAGTTTCGAGGGAGTGAGCGCAGATATGGAGTATTTT. It yields the protein CASSFEGVSADMEYF.